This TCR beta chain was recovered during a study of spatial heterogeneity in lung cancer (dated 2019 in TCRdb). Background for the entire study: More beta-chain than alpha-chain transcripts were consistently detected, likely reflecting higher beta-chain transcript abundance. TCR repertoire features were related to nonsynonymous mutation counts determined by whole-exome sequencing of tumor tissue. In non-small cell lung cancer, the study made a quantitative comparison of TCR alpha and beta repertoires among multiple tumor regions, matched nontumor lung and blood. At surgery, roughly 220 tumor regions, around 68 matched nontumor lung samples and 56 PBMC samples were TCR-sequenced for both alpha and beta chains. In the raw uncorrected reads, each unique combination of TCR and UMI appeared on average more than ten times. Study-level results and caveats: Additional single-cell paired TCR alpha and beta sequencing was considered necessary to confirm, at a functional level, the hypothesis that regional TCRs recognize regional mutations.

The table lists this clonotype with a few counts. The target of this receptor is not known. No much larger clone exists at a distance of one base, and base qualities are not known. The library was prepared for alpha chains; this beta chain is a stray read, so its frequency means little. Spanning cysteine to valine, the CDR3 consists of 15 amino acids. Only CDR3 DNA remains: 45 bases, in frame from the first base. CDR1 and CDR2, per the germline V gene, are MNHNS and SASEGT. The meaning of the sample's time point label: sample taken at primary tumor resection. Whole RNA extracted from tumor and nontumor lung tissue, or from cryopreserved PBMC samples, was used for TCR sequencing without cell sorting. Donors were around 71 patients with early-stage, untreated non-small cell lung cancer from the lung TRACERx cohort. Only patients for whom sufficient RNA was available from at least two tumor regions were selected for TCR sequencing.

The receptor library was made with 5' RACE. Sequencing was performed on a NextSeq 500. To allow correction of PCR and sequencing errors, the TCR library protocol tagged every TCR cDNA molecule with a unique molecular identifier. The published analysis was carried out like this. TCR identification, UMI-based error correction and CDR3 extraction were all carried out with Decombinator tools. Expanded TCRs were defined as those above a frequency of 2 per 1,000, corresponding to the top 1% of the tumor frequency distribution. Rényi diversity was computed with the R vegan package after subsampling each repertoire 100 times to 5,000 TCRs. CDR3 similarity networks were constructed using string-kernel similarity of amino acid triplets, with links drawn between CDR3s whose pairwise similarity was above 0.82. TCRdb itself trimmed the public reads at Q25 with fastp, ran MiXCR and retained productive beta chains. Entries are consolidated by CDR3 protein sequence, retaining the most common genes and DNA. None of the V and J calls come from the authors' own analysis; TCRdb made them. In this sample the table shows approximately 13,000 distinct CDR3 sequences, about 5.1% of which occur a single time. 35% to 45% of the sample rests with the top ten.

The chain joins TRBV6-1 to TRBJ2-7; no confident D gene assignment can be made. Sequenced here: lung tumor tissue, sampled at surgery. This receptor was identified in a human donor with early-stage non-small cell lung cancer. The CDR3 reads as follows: CASSEKYGSVAPENV. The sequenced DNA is TGTGCCAGCAGTGAGAAGTACGGCTCAGTGGCGCCCGAGAACGTC.